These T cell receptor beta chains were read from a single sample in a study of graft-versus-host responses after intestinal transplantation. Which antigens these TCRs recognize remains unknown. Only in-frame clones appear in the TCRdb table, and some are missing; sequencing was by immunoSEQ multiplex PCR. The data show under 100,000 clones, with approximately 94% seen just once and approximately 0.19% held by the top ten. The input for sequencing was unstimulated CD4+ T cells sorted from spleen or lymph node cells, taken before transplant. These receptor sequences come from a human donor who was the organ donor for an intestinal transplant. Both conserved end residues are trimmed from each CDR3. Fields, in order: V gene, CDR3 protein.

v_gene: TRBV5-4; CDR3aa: ASSLVAGQGTQY
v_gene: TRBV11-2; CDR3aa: ASSLSISRVLEKLF
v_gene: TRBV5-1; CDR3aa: ASSLTGGSFEQF
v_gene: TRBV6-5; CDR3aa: ASSYSVQRNTGELF
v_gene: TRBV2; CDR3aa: ASSEEQGVGTEAF
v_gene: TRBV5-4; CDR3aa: ASSPTSTVNYGYT
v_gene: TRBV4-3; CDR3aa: ASSPDSNSPLH
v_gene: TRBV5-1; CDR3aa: ASSQAGTTDTQY
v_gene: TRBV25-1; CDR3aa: ASSDPGRGYEQY
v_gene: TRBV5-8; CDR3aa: ASSLVGAVDTQY
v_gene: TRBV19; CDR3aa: ASSFYAGISYGYT
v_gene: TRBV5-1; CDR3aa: ASSLGGTGSYNEQF
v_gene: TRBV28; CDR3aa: ASSFSDQPQH
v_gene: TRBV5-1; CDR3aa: ASSLEPTGAGSNQPQH
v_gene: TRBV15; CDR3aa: ATSRDWVGPDTQY
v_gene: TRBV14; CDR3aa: ASSQASGVYEQY
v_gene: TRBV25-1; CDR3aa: ASSELGGSYNEQF
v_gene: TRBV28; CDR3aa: ASSRTGVGYT
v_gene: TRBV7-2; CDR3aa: ASSPRGQTGPQH
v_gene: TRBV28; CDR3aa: ASSRGTLNQPQH
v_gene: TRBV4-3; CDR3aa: ASSQHYTGGAYNEQF
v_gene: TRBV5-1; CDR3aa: ASSLSSGMNTEAF
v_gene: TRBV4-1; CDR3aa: ASSQVGGFNEKLF
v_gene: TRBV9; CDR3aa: ASSVRDRDYEQY
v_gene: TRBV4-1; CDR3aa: ASSQDSGGAPYNEQF
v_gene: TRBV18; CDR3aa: ASSPDFSNQPQH
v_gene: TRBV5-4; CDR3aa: ASSDNRGPEKLF
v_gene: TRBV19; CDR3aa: ASSLGLAGGRLAKNIQY
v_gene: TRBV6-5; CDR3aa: ASSEAGEKLF
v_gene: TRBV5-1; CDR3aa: ASSLSGDYGYT
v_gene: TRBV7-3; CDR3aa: ASSRDPLGELF
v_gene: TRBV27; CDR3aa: ASSPEARGPLNQPQH
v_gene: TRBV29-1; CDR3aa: SVEQGLFGYT
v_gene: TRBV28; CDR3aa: ASSLWDEQF
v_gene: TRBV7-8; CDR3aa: ASSFQPLGTEAF
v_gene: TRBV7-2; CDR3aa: ASSLAPLTGPYEQY
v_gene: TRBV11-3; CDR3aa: ASSAKVRTGTDYGYT
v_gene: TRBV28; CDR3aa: ASSLWGSGGAEETQY
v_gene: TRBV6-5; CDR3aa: ASRGTPGNTIY
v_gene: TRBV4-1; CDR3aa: ASSRTSGGAAEQF